This T cell receptor (beta chain) was captured by sequencing in a study of blood T cell dynamics during melanoma immunotherapy. Study overall: Standard first-line treatment here was pembrolizumab or nivolumab plus ipilimumab in metastatic melanoma.

Germline values: CDR1 MNHEY, CDR2 SMNVEV (reference sequence). The CDR3 is made up of 13 amino acids. Trimming took off 3 bases at V and 2 bases at J, with 7 bases between the two ends. The time point was: week 3, after first cycle of checkpoint inhibitor. Samples come from before therapy and from week 3 after the first blockade cycle. A fixed DNA input of 300 to 350 ng was used per bulk PBMC sample. Clones were read by immunoSEQ multiplex PCR, and TCRdb kept only the in-frame ones, dropping some. Of 11,000 or so clones detected, over 75% appear once; the ten largest clones hold less than 7%. The V gene is TRBV27, the J gene TRBJ1-2; D not certain. The starting material was blood, obtained from a patient treated with checkpoint blockade. The receptor's source is a human donor with melanoma. CDR3 protein: CASSFSVNYGYTF. CDR3 DNA sequence: TGTGCCAGCAGTTTTAGTGTCAACTATGGCTACACCTTC.